The entry below gives a single T cell receptor beta chain sequence along with its context. What it recognizes is unknown. It was genomic DNA that served as the template for profiling TCR beta VDJ and CDR3. TCRdb called the reads again in MiXCR, with one record for every CDR3 protein. The table has 150,000 to 170,000 distinct CDR3 sequences, approximately 52% seen once. Germline lookup yields CDR1 MNHNS and CDR2 SASEGT. CDR3 length: 12 residues. The germline V and J ends were trimmed by 4 bases and 2 bases, with 6 bases remaining between them. The data were obtained in a study of CD8+CD57+ T cells in acquired aplastic anemia. Study-wide context: An average of roughly 3 ug of DNA was obtained from sorted CD4+ and CD8+ cells.

The study's findings and limits: A significant difference in CD8+ Simpson's diversity between patients and controls was not found. Fewer than 30 CD8+ CDR3 sequences were shared between patients and controls.

It was patients with CD8+CD57+ cell expansion by flow cytometry who were chosen for sequencing. Blood samples were obtained from patients who had received no prior therapy. Sequencing was carried out using sorted CD4+, CD8+, or CD8+CD57+ T cells (not recorded which) from PBMCs. The chain combines TRBV6-1 with TRBJ2-7; D is unclear. The TCR was taken from a human donor with aplastic anemia. CDR3 sequence reads: CASSAVTYEQYF. CDR3 in DNA: TGTGCCAGCAGTGCTGTAACCTACGAGCAGTACTTC.